This T cell receptor beta chain was recovered during a study of regulatory T cells. The PCR used 52 TRBV and 13 TRBJ primers. The repertoire was sequenced with immunoSEQ multiplex PCR; TCRdb's copy has only in-frame clones and lacks some. There are more than 15,000 clones in the sample; about 92% occur only once, and more than 30% lies in the top ten. As for this clone: Antigen: not known.

V was cut by 2 bases and J by 2 bases, with 10 bases left in between. The CDR3 is made up of 14 amino acids. CDR1 is MNHEY and CDR2 is SMNVEV in the germline V gene (reference sequence). All CD3G-deficient patients showed autoimmunity, more severe in two. Patients, 2 to 39 years old, had expanded memory T-cell proportions. General observations from the study: Regulatory T cells showed the strongest V-J pair restriction and V/J gene skewing among patient repertoires. Patient CD8+ T cells trended toward lower Shannon entropy than controls.

Sequenced material: CD8+ T cells sorted from blood. This rearrangement joins TRBV27 to TRBJ2-7; tentatively, D is TRBD1 (6 bases). This sequence was found in a person under 30 with CD3G deficiency. This CDR3 reads CASSLSRGAYEQYF. The CDR3 region has the DNA TGTGCCAGCAGTTTAAGCAGGGGCGCCTACGAGCAGTACTTC.